This T cell receptor (beta chain) was profiled in a study of blood T cell repertoires in COVID-19 (dated by TCRdb to about 2020). Study-level background: Collaborator samples came from the United States, Italy and Spain and covered acute and convalescent phases of COVID-19. Nearly every sample came with metadata listing a de-identified subject ID, COVID-19 status, age in years and sex. Where available, HLA class I and class II types were taken from metadata supplied by the sample provider and were not determined by assay-based typing. The repertoires were released in a freely available public database intended as a resource for research on the immune response to SARS-CoV-2. The samples were drawn from two sources: the first 160 participants of the ongoing ImmuneRACE study, and 950 to 1,500 subjects contributed by 6 global collaborators. Subjects who had been exposed to COVID-19, were actively infected with it, or had recovered from it provided the deeply sampled blood TCRbeta repertoires that made up the dataset. The material from the prospective study consisted of cDNA or gDNA derived from T cells, B-cell-depleted T cells, or PBMCs.

The investigation overall reported the following: Clinical and demographic metadata were provided uncurated, with the amount varying by source and participant.

At one collaborating source in Seattle, patients were enrolled during active infection and were followed longitudinally through the course of disease. Collaborating institutions collected whole blood in K2EDTA tubes following their own protocols. Collaborator samples were shipped for TCRbeta analysis as frozen whole blood, isolated PBMCs, or DNA extracted from either sample type. A remark on this clone: Its recognized antigen is unknown. No base-level quality is on record; no much larger clone is a single base apart.

Its CDR3 holds 15 amino acids, cysteine through phenylalanine. Only the CDR3 part of the read is kept: 45 bases, read in frame from the first base. The CDR1 and CDR2 encoded by the germline V gene (reference sequence) are LNHNV and YYDKDF. For this chain, trimming is 0 bases at the V end and 8 bases at the J end, and the number of junction bases without a gene match is 5. TCRbeta CDR3 regions were amplified from genomic DNA using the immunoSEQ Assay, a bias-controlled multiplex PCR. The original methods were these. The number of nucleated cells in each sample was estimated from the amplification of reference gene primers within the assay. To quantify the absolute abundance of each unique TCRbeta CDR3 rearrangement, sequence reads were collapsed and filtered. Productive Simpson clonality was computed per sample as the square root of Simpson's diversity index over productive rearrangements. Sourced from immuneACCESS, this table was stored by TCRdb with only in-frame sequences that have V and J called. A share of the clones is absent; for the studies checked, an unresolved V gene accounts for under half, and the remainder has no known explanation. V, J and clone size are taken as reported in that table, and D and trimming were inferred from the DNA itself. This sample is represented by some 390,000 clones; about 89% of them were singletons. The ten largest clonotypes hold around 1.5% of the sample.

The sequenced sample consisted of peripheral blood. Recombination joined TRBV15 with TRBJ1-4, and 8 junction bases match TRBD1. The sequence derives from a woman aged 40 to 55 with COVID-19, enrolled during active disease. The nucleotide sequence is TGTGCCACCAGCAGAGATCCAGGGGGCGACGAAAAACTGTTTTTT. It is translated as CATSRDPGGDEKLFF.